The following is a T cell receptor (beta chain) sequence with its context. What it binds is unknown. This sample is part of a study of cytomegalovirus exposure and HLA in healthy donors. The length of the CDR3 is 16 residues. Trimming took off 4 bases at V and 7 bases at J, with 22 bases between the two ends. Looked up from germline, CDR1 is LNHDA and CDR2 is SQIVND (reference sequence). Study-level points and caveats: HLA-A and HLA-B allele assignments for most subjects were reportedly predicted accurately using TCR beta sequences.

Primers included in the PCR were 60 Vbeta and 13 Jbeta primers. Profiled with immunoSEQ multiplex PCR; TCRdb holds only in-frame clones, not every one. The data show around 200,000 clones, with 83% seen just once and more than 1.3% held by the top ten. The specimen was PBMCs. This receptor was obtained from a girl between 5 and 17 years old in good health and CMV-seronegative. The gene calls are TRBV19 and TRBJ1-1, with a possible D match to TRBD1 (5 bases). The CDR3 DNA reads TGTGCCAGTAGTACACGGGGGGAAGGCCGACGGGGTGAAGCTTTCTTT. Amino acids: CASSTRGEGRRGEAFF.